This passage covers 16 T cell receptor beta chains from one sample sequenced in a study of blood T cell repertoires in COVID-19. Some clones are missing from TCRdb's copy, which holds only in-frame ones; the method was immunoSEQ multiplex PCR. The sample carries roughly 380,000 clones, 85% recorded once. Sequencing was carried out using peripheral blood. These receptors came from a woman between 18 and 30 years old with acute or convalescent COVID-19.

This clone occurred once. The chain is built from TRBV19 and TRBJ1-1; D not resolved. The CDR3 is made up of 13 amino acids. The V end lost 4 bases, the J end lost 1 base, and 7 bases lay between the germline ends. Germline V gene lookup returns CDR1 LNHDA and CDR2 SQIVND (reference sequence). CDR3 region: CASSTQRNTEAFF. The DNA of the CDR3 is TGTGCCAGTAGTACACAGAGGAACACTGAAGCTTTCTTT.

The CDR3 nucleotides read TGTGCCAGCAGCTTTGTGTTCGCGGGGGGGCGGGAGACCCAGTACTTC. Protein product: CASSFVFAGGRETQYF. This rearrangement joins TRBV7-8 to TRBJ2-5; 9 bases map to TRBD2. V lost 3 bases and J lost 5; bases outside the gene matches: 10. Germline V gives CDR1 SGHVS, CDR2 FQNEAQ. This CDR3 region has 16 residues.

The chain couples TRBV30 to TRBJ1-1, with D possibly matching TRBD1 (6 bases). With 2 bases removed from V and 8 bases from J, the gap between germline ends came to 15 bases. The CDR3 is made up of 13 amino acids. Germline CDR1 and CDR2: GTSNPN and SVGIG (reference sequence). Here the CDR3 reads CAWSPDGTREAFF. The DNA of the CDR3 is TGTGCCTGGAGTCCGGACGGGACAAGGGAAGCTTTCTTT.

The CDR3 reads CASSESGTPPAGGELFF. The CDR3 DNA is TGTGCCAGCAGTGAGAGCGGGACGCCCCCCGCGGGCGGGGAGCTGTTTTTT. The rearrangement links TRBV2 to TRBJ2-2, with 7 bases matching TRBD2. The germline CDR1 and CDR2 sequences are SNHLY and FYNNEI. The V and J ends lost 3 bases and 7 bases, in that order; junction bases with no gene match: 14. The CDR3 covers 17 residues.

The J gene is TRBJ2-7, the V gene TRBV19, with 9 bases lining up with TRBD1. Per germline, CDR1 LNHDA and CDR2 SQIVND (reference sequence). V shed 4 bases and J 4 bases; nucleotides not matched to a gene: 8. This CDR3 region has 15 residues. In DNA, the CDR3 is TGTGCCAGTAGTAGTGTTACAGGGGGCTCATACGAGCAGTACTTC. As protein: CASSSVTGGSYEQYF.

This rearrangement joins TRBV29-1 to TRBJ1-1, with D uncertain. The germline gives CDR1 SQVTM, CDR2 ANQGSEA. This CDR3 spans 11 amino acids. V was trimmed by 1 base and J by 3 bases, leaving 3 bases between them. DNA for the CDR3: TGCAGCGTTGAAGGGCACACTGAAGCTTTCTTT. It yields the protein CSVEGHTEAFF.

A few counts support this clone. V gene TRBV6-4 combines with J gene TRBJ1-1, with TRBD1 as a possible D gene (5 bases). V lost 7 bases and J 8 bases, leaving 8 bases between the germline ends. The germline gives CDR1 MRHNA, CDR2 SNTAGT. The CDR3 runs 10 residues. CDR3 in amino acids: CASITGEAFF. In nucleotides, the CDR3 is TGTGCCAGCATTACAGGCGAAGCTTTCTTT.

The J gene is TRBJ1-1, the V gene TRBV5-4; D perhaps matches TRBD1 (5 bases). CDR3 length: 16 residues. The germline V gene encodes CDR1 SGHNT and CDR2 YYREEE (reference sequence). The germline V and J ends were trimmed by 9 bases and 1 base, with 22 bases remaining between them. The CDR3 reads CATSRERGVQNTEAFF. CDR3 bases: TGTGCCACGAGCCGGGAGAGGGGCGTCCAGAACACTGAAGCTTTCTTT.

CDR3 sequence (DNA): TGTGCCAGCAGTTCTATCAGGGAGGACACTGAAGCTTTCTTT. It is translated as CASSSIREDTEAFF. V is TRBV28 and J is TRBJ1-1; tentatively, D is TRBD1 (5 bases). V gave up 4 bases and J gave up 3 bases, with 12 bases separating them. Germline values: CDR1 MDHEN, CDR2 SYDVKM. There are 14 residues in the CDR3.

CDR3 sequence (DNA): TGTGCCAGCAGCCCAGTGCCCTATGGCTACACCTTC. It encodes CASSPVPYGYTF. V is TRBV3-1 (or the pseudogene TRBV3-2) and J is TRBJ1-2; D call uncertain. Trimming removed 4 bases at V and 4 bases at J, with 7 bases between. Germline CDR1 reads LGHDT; CDR2 reads YNNKEL (reference sequence). The CDR3 loop spans 12 amino acids.

This clone appeared a single time. The rearrangement links TRBV5-1 to TRBJ2-5, with 8 nucleotides matching TRBD2. Germline CDR1 is SGHRS and CDR2 is YFSETQ. With V trimmed by 1 base and J by 2 bases, 4 bases remained unmatched. This CDR3 comprises 15 residues. CDR3 in amino acids: CASSLQRGIQETQYF. DNA for the CDR3: TGCGCCAGCAGCTTGCAGCGGGGGATTCAAGAGACCCAGTACTTC.

V gene TRBV27 combines with J gene TRBJ1-2; tentatively, D is TRBD1 (5 bases). Trimming took off 4 bases at V and 2 bases at J, with 8 bases between the two ends. In germline, CDR1 is MNHEY, CDR2 SMNVEV (reference sequence). The CDR3 length is 13 residues. The CDR3 bases are TGTGCCAGCAGTTATCGACAGAACTATGGCTACACCTTC. As protein: CASSYRQNYGYTF.

V is TRBV5-4 and J is TRBJ2-2; the D is unclear. The V gene's germline CDR1 is SGHNT and CDR2 YYREEE (reference sequence). The V end was cut by 0 bases, the J end by 5 bases, with 14 bases between. This CDR3 spans 16 amino acids. The CDR3 is CASSLAKAGRTGELFF. The CDR3 DNA follows: TGTGCCAGCAGCTTGGCGAAGGCAGGCAGGACCGGGGAGCTGTTTTTT.

The genes are TRBV5-4 and TRBJ1-5; TRBD1 agrees at 8 bases. CDR1 is SGHNT, CDR2 YYREEE, per germline (reference sequence). V was pared by 4 bases and J by 1 base, with 16 bases of the junction left unmatched. This CDR3 comprises 19 residues. The DNA of the CDR3 is TGTGCCAGCAGCAGACCCTCCGGGACAGGCCTTCAAAGCAATCAGCCCCAGCATTTT. Its protein product is CASSRPSGTGLQSNQPQHF.

The chain couples TRBV28 to TRBJ1-2; the D gene is possibly TRBD1 (6 bases). The CDR3 spans 13 residues. The V and J ends lost 6 bases and 6 bases respectively, with 14 bases between them. The germline CDR1 and CDR2 sequences are MDHEN and SYDVKM. DNA for the CDR3: TGTGCCAGCAGAAAAGTCCCAGGGGATGGCTACACCTTC. Amino acid sequence: CASRKVPGDGYTF.

V and J are TRBV3-1 (or the pseudogene TRBV3-2) and TRBJ2-3; no definite D call. The germline V gene has CDR1 LGHDT and CDR2 YNNKEL (reference sequence). The V gene lost 4 bases and the J gene lost 1 base, with 6 bases spanning the gap. CDR3 length: 13 residues. CDR3 in DNA: TGTGCCAGCAGCCCCCGGGGCACAGATACGCAGTATTTT. It is translated as CASSPRGTDTQYF.